Listed below are T cell receptor beta chains from one sample, sequenced in a study of T cell responses to AZD1222 COVID-19 vaccine. The data were produced by immunoSEQ multiplex PCR, yet TCRdb's version contains in-frame clones alone and is incomplete. The sample yields some 130,000 clones, over 90% seen once. The input for sequencing was peripheral blood, taken on day 0 of AZD1222 vaccination. Every receptor here comes from an adult in good health. Each CDR3 is given with its conserved first and last residue. D genes are given only for firm matches. Some rows have no size entry. The others give once, few or many, or a class for an expanded clone.

J gene: TRBJ1-2
V gene: TRBV7-8
clone size: .
D gene: .
CDR3 protein: CASSLGVYYGYTF
CDR3 DNA: TGTGCCAGCAGCTTAGGGGTGTACTATGGCTACACCTTC

J gene: TRBJ2-1
V gene: TRBV9
clone size: .
D gene: .
CDR3 protein: CASSLRQVPANEQFF
CDR3 DNA: TGTGCCAGCAGCTTGAGACAGGTGCCAGCCAATGAGCAGTTCTTC

J gene: TRBJ2-7
V gene: TRBV27
clone size: .
D gene: TRBD1
CDR3 protein: CASSSPIQGAYEQYF
CDR3 DNA: TGTGCCAGCAGTTCCCCTATACAGGGGGCCTACGAGCAGTACTTC

J gene: TRBJ1-3
V gene: TRBV7-8
clone size: .
D gene: .
CDR3 protein: CASRKTGGNTIYF
CDR3 DNA: TGTGCCAGCAGGAAGACTGGGGGAAACACCATATATTTT

J gene: TRBJ1-1
V gene: TRBV5-5
clone size: .
D gene: .
CDR3 protein: CASSFGTEAFF
CDR3 DNA: TGTGCCAGCAGCTTTGGCACTGAAGCTTTCTTT

J gene: TRBJ1-4
V gene: TRBV4-1
clone size: .
D gene: .
CDR3 protein: CASSQGGPPDLNEKLFF
CDR3 DNA: TGCGCCAGCAGCCAAGGGGGACCCCCAGACCTTAATGAAAAACTGTTTTTT

J gene: TRBJ2-2
V gene: TRBV4-1
clone size: many
D gene: .
CDR3 protein: CATRLDPNTGELFF
CDR3 DNA: TGCGCAACCAGACTAGACCCTAACACCGGGGAGCTGTTTTTT

J gene: TRBJ2-5
V gene: TRBV25-1
clone size: .
D gene: TRBD1
CDR3 protein: CASSEWKGAGHETQYF
CDR3 DNA: TGTGCCAGCAGTGAATGGAAGGGGGCCGGTCACGAGACCCAGTACTTC

J gene: TRBJ2-1
V gene: TRBV4-3
clone size: .
D gene: .
CDR3 protein: CASSQDRETYNEQFF
CDR3 DNA: TGCGCCAGCAGCCAAGACAGGGAAACCTACAATGAGCAGTTCTTC

J gene: TRBJ2-3
V gene: TRBV12-3/TRBV12-4
clone size: .
D gene: .
CDR3 protein: CASKRITDTQYF
CDR3 DNA: TGTGCCAGCAAGAGGATCACAGATACGCAGTATTTT

J gene: TRBJ1-1
V gene: TRBV18
clone size: .
D gene: TRBD1
CDR3 protein: CASSPLTGGADTEAFF
CDR3 DNA: TGTGCCAGCTCACCACTTACAGGGGGCGCGGACACTGAAGCTTTCTTT

J gene: TRBJ1-1
V gene: TRBV28
clone size: .
D gene: .
CDR3 protein: CASRSGSQGTYHEAFF
CDR3 DNA: TGTGCCAGCAGGTCCGGGTCCCAAGGGACATATCACGAAGCTTTCTTT

J gene: TRBJ1-1
V gene: TRBV19
clone size: .
D gene: .
CDR3 protein: CASSIDNRVNTEAFF
CDR3 DNA: TGTGCCAGTAGTATAGATAACAGGGTGAACACTGAAGCTTTCTTT

J gene: TRBJ1-5
V gene: TRBV6-1
clone size: .
D gene: .
CDR3 protein: CASSEARSQPQHF
CDR3 DNA: TGTGCCAGCAGTGAAGCACGTAGTCAGCCCCAGCATTTT

J gene: TRBJ2-2
V gene: TRBV7-6
clone size: .
D gene: TRBD2
CDR3 protein: CASTPAGGPNTGELFF
CDR3 DNA: TGTGCCAGCACCCCAGCGGGGGGCCCGAACACCGGGGAGCTGTTTTTT

J gene: TRBJ1-2
V gene: TRBV16
clone size: .
D gene: .
CDR3 protein: CASSETKGPYGYTF
CDR3 DNA: TGTGCCAGCAGCGAAACAAAGGGTCCTTATGGCTACACCTTC

J gene: TRBJ1-2
V gene: TRBV7-9
clone size: .
D gene: TRBD1
CDR3 protein: CASSLFEYASGGDYGYTF
CDR3 DNA: TGTGCCAGCAGCTTATTTGAGTATGCGTCAGGGGGGGACTATGGCTACACCTTC

J gene: TRBJ2-7
V gene: TRBV4-1
clone size: once
D gene: .
CDR3 protein: CASSQDTSAYEQYF
CDR3 DNA: TGCGCCAGCAGCCAAGATACAAGCGCCTACGAGCAGTACTTC

J gene: TRBJ1-5
V gene: TRBV6-2/TRBV6-3
clone size: .
D gene: TRBD1
CDR3 protein: CASSQIDRAHQPQHF
CDR3 DNA: TGTGCCAGCAGCCAAATTGACAGGGCTCATCAGCCCCAGCATTTT

J gene: TRBJ2-2
V gene: TRBV6-6
clone size: .
D gene: TRBD1
CDR3 protein: CASSRRQGALLTALFF
CDR3 DNA: TGTGCCAGCAGTCGACGACAGGGGGCCCTTTTAACGGCGCTGTTTTTT

J gene: TRBJ2-1
V gene: TRBV7-8
clone size: .
D gene: .
CDR3 protein: CASSNHRVQLYNEQFF
CDR3 DNA: TGTGCCAGCAGCAACCACAGGGTCCAGTTATACAATGAGCAGTTCTTC

J gene: TRBJ1-1
V gene: TRBV10-2
clone size: .
D gene: TRBD1
CDR3 protein: CASSVDRGTEAFF
CDR3 DNA: TGCGCCAGCAGTGTTGACAGGGGCACTGAAGCTTTCTTT